The 28 T cell receptor beta chains in this list originate from one sample, sequenced in a study of technical replicates of blood from several donors. Produced via immunoSEQ multiplex PCR; TCRdb's table is partial and in-frame only. The sample includes about 76,000 clones, around 94% of them seen just once. The sample comprised T cells isolated from PBMCs. The receptors originated from a human donor in good health.

The gene calls are TRBV27 and TRBJ1-1; D not certain. In germline, CDR1 is MNHEY, CDR2 SMNVEV (reference sequence). This CDR3 is 14 amino acids long. V dropped 4 bases and J dropped 1 base, with 10 bases sitting between them. The CDR3 here is CASSYNRGNTEAFF. The DNA for the CDR3 is TGTGCCAGCAGTTATAATCGAGGGAACACTGAAGCTTTCTTT.

The genes are TRBV7-9 and TRBJ2-1; TRBD1 matches 7 bases. This CDR3 contains 13 residues. Losses at the gene ends were 11 bases for V and 5 bases for J; bases not matched to a gene: 9. Germline assignment: CDR1 SEHNR and CDR2 FQNEAQ (reference sequence). The CDR3 sequence: CAFTGTDHNEQFF. CDR3 bases: TGTGCCTTCACCGGGACAGATCACAATGAGCAGTTCTTC.

The genes are TRBV29-1 and TRBJ2-5; 7 bases align to TRBD1. CDR1 is SQVTM, CDR2 ANQGSEA, per germline. The CDR3 spans 13 residues. V shed 7 bases, J shed 3 bases, and the junction held 8 bases outside the gene matches. This chain's CDR3 is CSAHSTGKETQYF. CDR3 bases: TGCAGCGCCCACTCGACAGGGAAAGAGACCCAGTACTTC.

V gene TRBV6-1 combines with J gene TRBJ1-2; tentative D call: TRBD1 (5 bases). The germline CDR1 and CDR2 sequences are MNHNS and SASEGT. This CDR3 has 15 amino acids. Deletions cut 7 bases from V and 8 bases from J, with 23 bases between. As DNA, the CDR3 is TGTGCCAGCAATGGCGGGGCTGGCAGGGTGCAAGGCTACACCTTC. This encodes CASNGGAGRVQGYTF.

This chain joins TRBV6-6 and TRBJ1-2; TRBD1 aligns across 9 bases. The junction had 3 bases not matched to a gene; V was cut back by 0 bases and J by 4 bases. The length of the CDR3 is 15 residues. Germline V lookup: CDR1 MNHNY, CDR2 SVGAGI (reference sequence). The CDR3 spells CASSYSTGQGYGYTF. The CDR3 DNA sequence: TGTGCCAGCAGTTACTCGACGGGACAGGGCTATGGCTACACCTTC.

V is TRBV6-5 and J is TRBJ2-1; TRBD1 matches at 7 bases. Germline V gene sequence: CDR1 MNHEY, CDR2 SVGAGI. Trimming took 4 bases from V and 2 from J; bases not matched to a gene: 5. The length of the CDR3 is 15 residues. CDR3 DNA: TGTGCCAGCAGTTGGGACAGAGACCCCTACAATGAGCAGTTCTTC. Its translation: CASSWDRDPYNEQFF.

The chain links TRBV11-2 to TRBJ1-5, with D unclear. This CDR3 is 13 amino acids long. The germline V gene encodes CDR1 SGHAT and CDR2 FQNNGV. V was shortened by 5 bases and J by 5 bases, with 10 bases between the two germline ends. CDR3 DNA: TGTGCCAGCAGCCTACTAGACCATCAGCCCCAGCATTTT. The encoded protein is CASSLLDHQPQHF.

This chain joins TRBV7-8 and TRBJ2-7; D not resolved. The V gene's germline CDR1 is SGHVS and CDR2 FQNEAQ. Trimming took off 1 base at V and 1 base at J, with 5 bases between the two ends. The CDR3 runs 13 residues. The CDR3 sequence is CASSLGASYEQYF. The CDR3, as DNA: TGTGCCAGCAGCTTAGGGGCTTCCTACGAGCAGTACTTC.

The V call is TRBV29-1, the J call TRBJ2-7; 7 bases agree with TRBD1. V dropped 4 bases and J dropped 3; count of bases not matched to a gene: 3. The CDR3 covers 12 residues. The germline V gene encodes CDR1 SQVTM and CDR2 ANQGSEA. CDR3 residues: CSVGDRLYEQYF. CDR3 nucleotide sequence: TGCAGCGTTGGGGACAGACTCTACGAGCAGTACTTC.

The gene calls are TRBV9 and TRBJ2-7, with D possibly TRBD1 on 6 matching bases. V was shortened by 3 bases and J by 3 bases, with 10 bases between the two germline ends. The CDR3 sequence is 13 residues long. The V gene's germline CDR1 is SGDLS and CDR2 YYNGEE. CDR3 sequence reads: CASSAPDSYEQYF. In DNA, the CDR3 is TGTGCCAGCAGCGCACCGGACAGCTACGAGCAGTACTTC.

This clone was seen only once. V and J are TRBV7-6 and TRBJ2-5; D is perhaps TRBD2 (6 bases). This CDR3 spans 15 amino acids. Germline V gene lookup returns CDR1 SGHVS and CDR2 FNYEAQ. The V gene lost 3 bases and the J gene lost 2 bases, with 13 bases spanning the gap. CDR3 nucleotide sequence: TGTGCCAGCAGCTTGTCAGTGGGGGGACAAGAGACCCAGTACTTC. Translation: CASSLSVGGQETQYF. The whole variable domain, filled in from reference TRBV7-6 and TRBJ2-5, reads GAGVSQSPRYKVTKRGQDVALRCDPISGHVSLYWYRQALGQGPEFLTYFNYEAQQDKSGLPNDRFSAERPEGSISTLTIQRTEQRDSAMYRCASSLSVGGQETQYFGPGTRLLVL.

This rearrangement joins TRBV5-8 to TRBJ2-7, with D hard to call. This CDR3 is 14 amino acids long. Germline V gene lookup returns CDR1 SGHTS and CDR2 YDEGEE. V lost 1 base, J lost 6 bases, and 14 bases lay in between. The DNA of the CDR3 is TGTGCCAGCAGCTTGAGCGTCCTCCTACCCGAGCAGTACTTC. Protein: CASSLSVLLPEQYF. Together with reference TRBV5-8 and TRBJ2-7, the CDR3 gives the full variable domain: EAGVTQSPTHLIKTRGQQATLRCSPISGHTSVYWYQQALGLGLQFLLWYDEGEERNRGNFPPRFSGRQFPNYSSELNVNALELEDSALYLCASSLSVLLPEQYFGPGTRLTVT.

This clone was seen only once. The V call is TRBV15, the J call TRBJ2-1, with 9 bases identical to TRBD2. Germline values: CDR1 LNHNV, CDR2 YYDKDF (reference sequence). This CDR3 spans 18 amino acids. V lost 4 bases and J lost 4; bases outside the gene matches: 14. The CDR3: CATSKEASGITSYNEQFF. The DNA for the CDR3 is TGTGCCACCAGCAAGGAGGCTAGCGGGATAACTTCATACAATGAGCAGTTCTTC. The whole variable domain, remainder taken from reference TRBV15 and TRBJ2-1, is DAMVIQNPRYQVTQFGKPVTLSCSQTLNHNVMYWYQQKSSQAPKLLFHYYDKDFNNEADTPDNFQSRRPNTSFCFLDIRSPGLGDTAMYLCATSKEASGITSYNEQFFGPGTRLTVL.

The J gene is TRBJ1-4, the V gene TRBV6-5, with D maybe TRBD1 (5 bases). CDR1 is MNHEY and CDR2 is SVGAGI in the germline V gene. The CDR3 runs 15 residues. The V end lost 2 bases, the J end lost 8 bases, and 15 bases lay between the germline ends. This CDR3 is CASSYAPRVGEKLFF. CDR3 nucleotides: TGTGCCAGCAGTTACGCACCCAGGGTAGGAGAAAAACTGTTTTTT.

The V gene is TRBV10-3, the J gene TRBJ1-1, with D perhaps matching TRBD1 (5 bases). V was clipped by 9 bases and J by 6 bases, with 17 bases between them. The length of the CDR3 is 13 residues. CDR1 ENHRY and CDR2 SYGVKD come from the germline V gene. The CDR3 sequence: CAISSKGLAEAFF. The CDR3 DNA reads TGTGCCATATCCTCGAAGGGGCTAGCTGAAGCTTTCTTT.

The chain combines TRBV9 with TRBJ2-1; TRBD2 aligns across 10 bases. V dropped 0 bases and J dropped 1; count of bases not matched to a gene: 7. Germline V gene sequence: CDR1 SGDLS, CDR2 YYNGEE. CDR3 size: 18 residues. CDR3 amino acids: CASSVGLAGAGSYNEQFF. In DNA, the CDR3 is TGTGCCAGCAGCGTAGGCCTAGCGGGAGCGGGGTCCTACAATGAGCAGTTCTTC.

The CDR3 bases are TGTGCCATCAGTGGGGGACTCTACAATGAGCAGTTCTTC. It codes for CAISGGLYNEQFF. This rearrangement joins TRBV10-3 to TRBJ2-1; D may be TRBD2 (6 bases). Germline V gene data show CDR1 as ENHRY and CDR2 as SYGVKD. This CDR3 is 13 amino acids long. Trimming left V 4 bases short and J 3 bases short, with 7 bases between.

The V call is TRBV27, the J call TRBJ2-1; 9 bases agree with TRBD2. The CDR3 contains 15 residues. The junction had 12 bases not matched to a gene; V was cut back by 5 bases and J by 10 bases. Germline V lookup: CDR1 MNHEY, CDR2 SMNVEV (reference sequence). Here the CDR3 reads CASSPLAGGPEEQFF. DNA of the CDR3: TGTGCCAGCAGTCCCCTCGCGGGAGGGCCTGAGGAGCAGTTCTTC.

V gene TRBV19 combines with J gene TRBJ2-7, with 11 bases that match TRBD2. This CDR3 spans 15 amino acids. Germline assignment: CDR1 LNHDA and CDR2 SQIVND (reference sequence). The V gene end was trimmed by 5 bases and the J gene end by 1 base; junction bases not matched to a gene: 4. The CDR3 region is CASSPTSGISYEQYF. In nucleotides, the CDR3 is TGTGCCAGTAGTCCGACTAGCGGGATATCCTACGAGCAGTACTTC.

The gene calls are TRBV30 and TRBJ1-5; 8 bases are a match to TRBD1. The CDR3 extends over 14 amino acids. V lost 0 bases, J lost 6 bases, and 4 bases stayed unmatched. The germline CDR1 and CDR2 sequences are GTSNPN and SVGIG (reference sequence). The CDR3 sequence: CAWSVTGGGQPQHF. CDR3 nucleotide sequence: TGTGCCTGGAGTGTAACAGGGGGAGGTCAGCCCCAGCATTTT.

This sequence joins TRBV27 and TRBJ2-1; weak D call: TRBD1 (5 bases). Germline V lookup: CDR1 MNHEY, CDR2 SMNVEV (reference sequence). This CDR3 comprises 14 residues. Between the trimmed V and J ends, which lost 5 bases and 9 bases, there was a span of 17 bases. This CDR3 reads CASSGASSSSEQFF. CDR3 DNA: TGTGCCAGCAGTGGGGCTAGTTCAAGCAGTGAGCAGTTCTTC.

The genes are TRBV29-1 and TRBJ2-1; 11 nucleotides line up with TRBD2. The V segment lost 0 bases and the J segment 6 bases; nucleotides outside the gene matches: 10. CDR3 length: 17 residues. The germline V gene encodes CDR1 SQVTM and CDR2 ANQGSEA. For the CDR3, the DNA is TGCAGCGTTGAAGATGCTAAGACTAGCGGGAATACCAATGAGCAGTTCTTC. Translating gives CSVEDAKTSGNTNEQFF.

The chain couples TRBV28 to TRBJ2-5; 9 bases agree with TRBD2. The CDR3 covers 14 residues. CDR1 is MDHEN, CDR2 SYDVKM, per germline. Losses at the gene ends were 3 bases for V and 5 bases for J; bases not matched to a gene: 4. CDR3 sequence reads: CASSLSSGGETQYF. The CDR3 nucleotides read TGTGCCAGCAGTTTGTCCAGCGGGGGGGAGACCCAGTACTTC.

The J gene is TRBJ1-5, the V gene TRBV18, with 7 bases identical to TRBD1. Germline CDR1 is KGHSH and CDR2 is LQKENI. The J segment lost 6 bases and the V segment lost 3 bases, leaving 2 bases of the junction unmatched. The CDR3 has 13 residues. CDR3 in amino acids: CASSPGTAQPQHF. The DNA of the CDR3 is TGTGCCAGCTCACCCGGGACAGCTCAGCCCCAGCATTTT. The variable domain in full, with the rest retrieved from reference TRBV18 and TRBJ1-5, is NAGVMQNPRHLVRRRGQEARLRCSPMKGHSHVYWYRQLPEEGLKFMVYLQKENIIDESGMPKERFSAEFPKEGPSILRIQQVVRGDSAAYFCASSPGTAQPQHFGDGTRLSIL.

This clone came up a few times. This chain connects TRBV29-1 to TRBJ1-1; no firm D call. Trimming removed 0 bases at V and 10 bases at J, with 15 bases between. The CDR3 is made up of 13 amino acids. The germline CDR1 and CDR2 sequences are SQVTM and ANQGSEA. The CDR3 DNA follows: TGCAGCGTTGAAGATGGGATACTAGGCAGAGCTTTCTTT. Residues: CSVEDGILGRAFF. The full variable domain, its missing parts supplied by reference TRBV29-1 and TRBJ1-1, is SAVISQKPSRDICQRGTSLTIQCQVDSQVTMMFWYRQQPGQSLTLIATANQGSEATYESGFVIDKFPISRPNLTFSTLTVSNMSPEDSSIYLCSVEDGILGRAFFGQGTRLTVV.

The rearrangement joins TRBV28 to TRBJ2-3, with a possible D match to TRBD2 (5 bases). V lost 6 bases and J lost 2, with 12 bases in between. Germline CDR1 is MDHEN and CDR2 is SYDVKM. The length of the CDR3 is 14 residues. The CDR3 here is CASRWSGATDTQYF. The CDR3 nucleotides are TGTGCCAGCAGGTGGAGCGGTGCCACAGATACGCAGTATTTT. Together with reference TRBV28 and TRBJ2-3, the CDR3 gives the full variable domain: DVKVTQSSRYLVKRTGEKVFLECVQDMDHENMFWYRQDPGLGLRLIYFSYDVKMKEKGDIPEGYSVSREKKERFSLILESASTNQTSMYLCASRWSGATDTQYFGPGTRLTVL.

The CDR3 loop is CASSLEFTEAFF. CDR3 bases: TGTGCCAGCAGCTTGGAGTTCACTGAAGCTTTCTTT. The V call is TRBV11-2, the J call TRBJ1-1; D uncertain. Trimming took off 3 bases at V and 4 bases at J, with 6 bases between the two ends. This CDR3 is 12 amino acids long. Germline CDR1 and CDR2: SGHAT and FQNNGV.

The table lists this clone with a count of one. The chain uses TRBV5-1 and TRBJ2-1, with 13 nucleotides matching TRBD2. V gave up 4 bases and J gave up 12 bases; unmatched junction bases: 10. The CDR3 runs to 15 residues. CDR1 is SGHRS and CDR2 is YFSETQ in the germline V gene. The chain's CDR3 is CASSLRTSGRIVQFF. CDR3 in DNA: TGCGCCAGCAGCCTTAGGACTAGCGGGAGAATTGTGCAGTTCTTC. Drawing the rest from reference TRBV5-1 and TRBJ2-1, the complete variable domain is KAGVTQTPRYLIKTRGQQVTLSCSPISGHRSVSWYQQTPGQGLQFLFEYFSETQRNKGNFPGRFSGRQFSNSRSEMNVSTLELGDSALYLCASSLRTSGRIVQFFGPGTRLTVL.